This TCR beta chain was captured in a study of cytomegalovirus exposure and HLA in healthy donors. This clone has just a few counts. Its antigen is not known. Study results and caveats: Later work found most CMV-associated TCR beta chains apparently HLA-restricted.

Amplification used 60 Vbeta primers and 13 Jbeta primers. The method was immunoSEQ multiplex PCR; TCRdb's version includes in-frame clones alone and lacks a portion of them. The repertoire consists of roughly 180,000 clones, with about 77% occurring once and the leading ten covering roughly 2.7%. This CDR3 region has 16 residues. The J segment lost 0 bases and the V segment lost 3 bases, leaving 6 bases of the junction unmatched. Germline-derived CDR1 and CDR2 are LNHDA and SQIVND (reference sequence). The genes are TRBV19 and TRBJ2-5, with TRBD2 matching over 8 bases. The sequence came from a female donor in good health and CMV-seronegative. Sequencing was done on a sample of PBMCs. The chain's CDR3 is CASSIDGGGYQETQYF. CDR3 bases: TGTGCCAGTAGTATCGATGGCGGGGGGTACCAAGAGACCCAGTACTTC.